The 11 T cell receptor beta chains below were found in one sample sequenced in a study of CD8 T cell repertoires and HIV-1 epitope variants. Only in-frame clones appear in the TCRdb table, and some are missing; sequencing was by immunoSEQ multiplex PCR. The profile covers approximately 4,600 clones, with 67% appearing a single time and roughly 47% taken by the ten largest. Their antigens remain unidentified. The sequencing sample was made of cultured CD8+ T cells derived from PBMCs. The origin of the receptors is a male donor with HIV.

V is TRBV5-8 and J is TRBJ2-7, with D possibly TRBD2 on 5 matching bases. CDR3 length equals 13 residues. Germline values: CDR1 SGHTS, CDR2 YDEGEE. V lost 2 bases and J 2 bases, leaving 8 bases between the germline ends. CDR3 bases: TGTGCCAGCAGCTTCGGGGATCCCTACGAGCAGTACTTC. This sequence encodes CASSFGDPYEQYF.

J is TRBJ1-1 and V is TRBV15; D is ambiguous. Trimming removed 0 bases from V and 2 bases from J, with 10 bases in between. CDR1 and CDR2 (germline): LNHNV, YYDKDF (reference sequence). CDR3 length: 15 amino acids. Here the CDR3 reads CATSRDRGLNTEAFF. The CDR3 nucleotides are TGTGCCACCAGCAGAGACCGGGGTTTAAACACTGAAGCTTTCTTT.

The chain combines TRBV6-5 with TRBJ1-2; D is ambiguous. The CDR3 has 11 amino acids. The V gene's germline CDR1 is MNHEY and CDR2 SVGAGI. V was trimmed by 2 bases and J by 6 bases, leaving 4 bases between them. For the CDR3, the DNA is TGTGCCAGCAGTTACGCGGATGGCTACACCTTC. Its translation: CASSYADGYTF.

This chain uses TRBV2 with TRBJ2-1; D might be TRBD1 (7 bases). Trimming left V 2 bases short and J 9 bases short, with 8 bases between. The CDR3 is made up of 12 amino acids. Per the germline V gene, CDR1 is SNHLY and CDR2 is FYNNEI. The CDR3 coding sequence is TGTGCCAGCAGTGAACAGGGGGGTGAGCAGTTCTTC. Protein: CASSEQGGEQFF.

CDR3 loop: CASSVSGVSTGELFF. CDR3 DNA sequence: TGTGCCAGCAGCGTCTCAGGGGTCTCAACCGGGGAGCTGTTTTTT. This chain uses TRBV9 with TRBJ2-2; perhaps TRBD1 as D (6 bases). With 2 bases removed from V and 5 bases from J, the gap between germline ends came to 13 bases. Germline V gene lookup returns CDR1 SGDLS and CDR2 YYNGEE. The length of the CDR3 is 15 residues.

This clone was picked up one time. The genes are TRBV4-3 and TRBJ1-4; no definite D call. This CDR3 spans 15 amino acids. Trimming removed 4 bases at V and 0 bases at J, with 9 bases between. In germline, CDR1 is LGHNA, CDR2 YSLEER. CDR3 DNA sequence: TGCGCCAGCAGCCGCCGCGGGGCAACTAATGAAAAACTGTTTTTT. The encoded protein is CASSRRGATNEKLFF.

In its sample, this clone was seen a few times. The chain links TRBV29-1 to TRBJ2-7, with TRBD1 matching over 9 bases. The V segment lost 8 bases and the J segment 4 bases; nucleotides outside the gene matches: 9. The CDR3 runs to 13 residues. Germline CDR1 is SQVTM and CDR2 is ANQGSEA. In nucleotides, the CDR3 is TGCAGCATCCGGGACAGGGTAACGTACGAGCAGTACTTC. Translating gives CSIRDRVTYEQYF.

The CDR3: CASSIGHLEAGANVLTF. For the CDR3, the DNA is TGTGCCAGTAGTATAGGCCACCTGGAAGCTGGGGCCAACGTCCTGACTTTC. The V and J genes are TRBV19 and TRBJ2-6; no clear D. The CDR3 sequence is 17 residues long. Deletions cut 1 base from V and 2 bases from J, with 12 bases between. CDR1 and CDR2 from the germline V gene are LNHDA and SQIVND (reference sequence).

CDR3 DNA: TGTGCCAGTAGTCCCTCTGGGCACGAGCAGTACTTC. As protein: CASSPSGHEQYF. The chain couples TRBV19 to TRBJ2-7, with unresolved D. Trimming shortened V by 5 bases and J by 5 bases, and 10 bases separated the two germline ends. There are 12 residues in the CDR3. The germline V gene has CDR1 LNHDA and CDR2 SQIVND (reference sequence). Using reference TRBV19 and TRBJ2-7 for the parts outside the CDR3, the full variable domain is DGGITQSPKYLFRKEGQNVTLSCEQNLNHDAMYWYRQDPGQGLRLIYYSQIVNDFQKGDIAEGYSVSREKKESFPLTVTSAQKNPTAFYLCASSPSGHEQYFGPGTRLTVT.

The CDR3 sequence: CSVIGQGLWEKFF. The CDR3 region has the DNA TGCAGCGTGATAGGACAGGGGCTTTGGGAAAAGTTCTTC. The V gene is TRBV29-1, the J gene TRBJ2-1; 9 positions match TRBD1. Losses at the gene ends were 6 bases for V and 14 bases for J; bases not matched to a gene: 14. The germline V gene encodes CDR1 SQVTM and CDR2 ANQGSEA. The CDR3 spans 13 residues.

With respect to this clone: One junction end does not reproduce the germline sequence, and a read error may be involved. The chain is built from TRBV4-1 and TRBJ2-2; no firm D call. Germline-derived CDR1 and CDR2 are MGHRA and YSYEKL. The CDR3 is 12 residues long. DNA of the CDR3: TGCACCAGCAGCCAGGACACCGGGGAGCTGTTTTTT. Its protein is CTSSQDTGELFF.